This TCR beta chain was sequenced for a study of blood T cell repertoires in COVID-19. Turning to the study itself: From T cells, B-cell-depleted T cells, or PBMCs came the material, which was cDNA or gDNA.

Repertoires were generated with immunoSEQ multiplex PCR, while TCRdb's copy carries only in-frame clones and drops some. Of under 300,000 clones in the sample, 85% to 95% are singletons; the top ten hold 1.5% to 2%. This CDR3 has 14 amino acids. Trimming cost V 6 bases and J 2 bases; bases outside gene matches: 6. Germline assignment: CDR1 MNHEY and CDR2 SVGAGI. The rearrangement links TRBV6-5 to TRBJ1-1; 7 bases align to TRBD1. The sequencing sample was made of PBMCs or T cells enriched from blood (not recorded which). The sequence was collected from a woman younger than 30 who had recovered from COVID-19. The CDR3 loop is CASRRQGTNTEAFF. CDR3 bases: TGTGCCAGCAGACGACAGGGAACCAACACTGAAGCTTTCTTT.